This entry lists 7 T cell receptor beta chains sequenced from one sample in a study of blood T cell repertoires in COVID-19. Measured with immunoSEQ multiplex PCR; TCRdb has only the in-frame clones, and not every one. This sample carries over 60,000 clones, 84% of them seen once, and the ten largest clones take about 11%. Sequenced material: peripheral blood. The receptors derive from a human donor in a cohort sampled during active COVID-19.

V usage is TRBV6-1 and J usage is TRBJ2-5; the D gene is possibly TRBD1 (5 bases). The CDR3 consists of 15 residues. Germline CDR1 reads MNHNS; CDR2 reads SASEGT. V was shortened by 2 bases and J by 1 base, with 11 bases between the two germline ends. DNA of the CDR3: TGTGCCAGCAGTGAATCGGCGACAGTCCAAGAGACCCAGTACTTC. It codes for CASSESATVQETQYF.

The rearrangement joins TRBV5-1 to TRBJ1-6; 8 positions match TRBD1. J gave up 6 bases and V 4 bases, and 6 bases lay outside the gene matches. Germline values: CDR1 SGHRS, CDR2 YFSETQ. There are 15 residues in the CDR3. CDR3 loop: CASSPEQGGNSPLHF. CDR3 DNA: TGCGCCAGCAGCCCGGAACAGGGGGGTAATTCACCCCTCCACTTT.

This chain joins TRBV6-1 and TRBJ2-3; TRBD2 matches at 11 bases. This CDR3 is 14 amino acids long. The ends lost 4 bases at V and 6 bases at J; junction bases unmatched: 3. The V gene's germline CDR1 is MNHNS and CDR2 SASEGT. For the CDR3, the DNA is TGTGCCAGCAGTGTAGCGGGAGGGACGGATACGCAGTATTTT. It yields the protein CASSVAGGTDTQYF.

The V gene is TRBV27, the J gene TRBJ1-2; weak D call: TRBD1 (5 bases). V lost 5 bases and J lost 2, with 15 bases in between. The CDR3 extends over 15 amino acids. The germline gives CDR1 MNHEY, CDR2 SMNVEV (reference sequence). The CDR3 DNA sequence: TGTGCCAGCAGTCGGGACTTTCTGTCCAACTATGGCTACACCTTC. The encoded protein is CASSRDFLSNYGYTF.

This clone has only a few counts. The chain carries TRBV27 and TRBJ2-7; 8 bases are shared with TRBD2. The CDR3 runs 13 residues. V lost 8 bases to trimming and J lost 2 bases; unmatched junction nucleotides: 5. Germline values: CDR1 MNHEY, CDR2 SMNVEV (reference sequence). The CDR3 nucleotides are TGTGCCAGCCACGGGACTAGTGCCTACGAGCAGTACTTC. Amino acids: CASHGTSAYEQYF.

The genes are TRBV27 and TRBJ2-5; 7 nucleotides align to TRBD2. The CDR3 is made up of 15 amino acids. V was clipped by 2 bases and J by 3 bases; unmatched bases: 6. CDR1 is MNHEY and CDR2 is SMNVEV in the germline V gene (reference sequence). CDR3 nucleotide sequence: TGTGCCAGCAGTTTAGGGCTAGCGGCCAAAGAGACCCAGTACTTC. It yields the protein CASSLGLAAKETQYF.

The chain combines TRBV18 with TRBJ1-3, with D hard to call. Germline loops: CDR1 KGHSH, CDR2 LQKENI. Trimming removed 3 bases from V and 2 bases from J, with 8 bases in between. CDR3 size: 14 residues. The CDR3 bases are TGTGCCAGCTCACCTAAGAGGGCTGGAAACACCATATATTTT. It translates to CASSPKRAGNTIYF.